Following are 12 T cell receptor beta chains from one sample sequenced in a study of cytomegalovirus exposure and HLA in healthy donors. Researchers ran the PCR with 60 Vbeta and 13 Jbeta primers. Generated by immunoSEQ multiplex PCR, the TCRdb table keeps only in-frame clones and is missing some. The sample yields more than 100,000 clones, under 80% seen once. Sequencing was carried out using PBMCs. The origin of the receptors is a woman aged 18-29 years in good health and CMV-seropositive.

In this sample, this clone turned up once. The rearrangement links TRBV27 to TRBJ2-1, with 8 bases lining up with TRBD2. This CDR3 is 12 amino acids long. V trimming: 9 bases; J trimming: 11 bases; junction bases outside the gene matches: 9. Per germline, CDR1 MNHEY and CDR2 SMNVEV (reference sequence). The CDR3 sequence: CASFRAGGKQFF. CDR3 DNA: TGTGCCAGTTTCCGGGCGGGGGGTAAGCAGTTCTTC.

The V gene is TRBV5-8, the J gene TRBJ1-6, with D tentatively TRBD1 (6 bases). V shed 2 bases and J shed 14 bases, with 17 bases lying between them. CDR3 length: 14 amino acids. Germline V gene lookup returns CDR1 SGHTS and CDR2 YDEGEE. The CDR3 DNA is TGTGCCAGCAGCTTCCGACAGGCGAAGTATTCCCTCCACTTT. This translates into CASSFRQAKYSLHF.

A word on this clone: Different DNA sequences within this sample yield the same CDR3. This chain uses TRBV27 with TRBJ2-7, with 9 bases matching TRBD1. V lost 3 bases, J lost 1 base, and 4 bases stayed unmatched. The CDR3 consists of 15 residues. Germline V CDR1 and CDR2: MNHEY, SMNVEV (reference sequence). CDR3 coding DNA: TGTGCCAGCAGTTTGGCGGGGACAGGGTCCTACGAGCAGTACTTC. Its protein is CASSLAGTGSYEQYF.

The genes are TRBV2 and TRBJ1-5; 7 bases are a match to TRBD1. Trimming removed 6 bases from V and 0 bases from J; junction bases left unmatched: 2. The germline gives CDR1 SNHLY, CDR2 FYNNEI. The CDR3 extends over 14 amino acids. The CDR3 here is CASRWTGSNQPQHF. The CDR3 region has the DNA TGTGCCAGCAGGTGGACAGGTAGCAATCAGCCCCAGCATTTT.

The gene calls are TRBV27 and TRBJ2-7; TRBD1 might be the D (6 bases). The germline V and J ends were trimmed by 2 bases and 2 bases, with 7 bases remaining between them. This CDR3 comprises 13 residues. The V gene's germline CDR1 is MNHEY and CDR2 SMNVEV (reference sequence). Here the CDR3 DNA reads TGTGCCAGCAGTTTAAGGACAGCCTACGAGCAGTACTTC. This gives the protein CASSLRTAYEQYF.

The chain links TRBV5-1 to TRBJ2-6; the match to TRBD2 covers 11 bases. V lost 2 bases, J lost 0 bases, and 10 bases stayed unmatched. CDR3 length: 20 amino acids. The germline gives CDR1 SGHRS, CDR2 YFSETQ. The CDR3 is CASSLRTSGLFASGANVLTF. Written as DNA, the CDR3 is TGCGCCAGCAGCTTAAGGACTAGCGGGCTTTTTGCCTCTGGGGCCAACGTCCTGACTTTC.

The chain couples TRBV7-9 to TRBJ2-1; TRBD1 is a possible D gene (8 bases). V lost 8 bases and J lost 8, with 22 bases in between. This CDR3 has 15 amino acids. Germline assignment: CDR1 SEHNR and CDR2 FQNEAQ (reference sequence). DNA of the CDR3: TGTGCCAGCGAGGGGGGGGCAGGGGGCTTCGATGAGCAGTTCTTC. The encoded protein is CASEGGAGGFDEQFF.

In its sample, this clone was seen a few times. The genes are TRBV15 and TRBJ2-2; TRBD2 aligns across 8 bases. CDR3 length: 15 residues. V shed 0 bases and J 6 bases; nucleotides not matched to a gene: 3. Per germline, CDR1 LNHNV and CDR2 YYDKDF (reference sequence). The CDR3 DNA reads TGTGCCACCAGCAGAGATATTAGCGGGGCCGGGGAGCTGTTTTTT. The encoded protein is CATSRDISGAGELFF.

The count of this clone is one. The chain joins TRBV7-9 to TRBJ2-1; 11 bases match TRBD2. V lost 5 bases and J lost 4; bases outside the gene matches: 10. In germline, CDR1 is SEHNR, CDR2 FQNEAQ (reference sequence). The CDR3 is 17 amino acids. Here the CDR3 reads CASSQGSTSGAYNEQFF. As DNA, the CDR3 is TGTGCCAGCAGCCAAGGTTCGACTAGCGGGGCTTACAATGAGCAGTTCTTC.

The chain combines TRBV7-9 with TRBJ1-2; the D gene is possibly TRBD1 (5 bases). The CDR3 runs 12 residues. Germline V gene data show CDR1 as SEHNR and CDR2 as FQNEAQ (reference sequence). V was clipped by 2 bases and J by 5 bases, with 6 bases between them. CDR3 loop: CASSLQGYGYTF. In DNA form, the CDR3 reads TGTGCCAGCAGCTTACAGGGTTATGGCTACACCTTC.

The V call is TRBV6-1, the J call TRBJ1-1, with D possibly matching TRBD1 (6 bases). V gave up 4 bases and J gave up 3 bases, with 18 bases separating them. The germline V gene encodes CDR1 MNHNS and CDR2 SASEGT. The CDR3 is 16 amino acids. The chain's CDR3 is CASSGLIGGLDTEAFF. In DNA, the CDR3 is TGTGCCAGCAGTGGTTTAATAGGGGGTCTAGACACTGAAGCTTTCTTT.

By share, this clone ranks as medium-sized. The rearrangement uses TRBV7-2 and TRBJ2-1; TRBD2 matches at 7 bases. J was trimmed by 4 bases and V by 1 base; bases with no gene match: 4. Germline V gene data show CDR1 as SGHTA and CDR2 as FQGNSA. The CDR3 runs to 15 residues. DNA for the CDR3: TGTGCCAGCAGCTTAGGACCGGGGGGATACAATGAGCAGTTCTTC. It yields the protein CASSLGPGGYNEQFF.